Presented here are 17 T cell receptor beta chains from one specimen sequenced in a study of Graves' ophthalmopathy and Graves' hyperthyroidism. CDR3 regions of TCR beta were amplified from RNA transcripts. After a first-round RT-PCR with HTBI primers, a second-round multiplex PCR was run. TCRdb reprocessed the multiplex PCR reads via MiXCR and lists one record per CDR3 protein. The table lists about 740,000 distinct CDR3 sequences, 35% to 50% of them singletons. The sequenced sample was peripheral blood. Receptors originate from an adult man with Graves' ophthalmopathy.

This clonotype was seen a few times. Here the CDR3 omits its conserved ending phenylalanine or tryptophan, so a read error is the likely source. The chain uses TRBV10-1 and TRBJ1-1; 7 nucleotides agree with TRBD1. The junction had 8 bases not matched to a gene; V was cut back by 3 bases and J by 7 bases. CDR1 and CDR2 (germline): WNHNN, SYGVQD (reference sequence). The CDR3 consists of 14 residues. The chain's CDR3 is CASSERGRFSEAFL. Written as DNA, the CDR3 is TGCGCCAGCAGTGAAAGGGGGCGTTTCAGTGAAGCTTTCCTT.

The chain has TRBV7-9 and TRBJ2-2; D possibly corresponds to TRBD2 (6 bases). The V gene lost 3 bases and the J gene lost 4 bases, with 15 bases spanning the gap. Per germline, CDR1 SEHNR and CDR2 FQNEAQ (reference sequence). The CDR3 is made up of 16 amino acids. The CDR3 sequence is CASSFVRGAGTGELFF. The CDR3 nucleotides read TGTGCCAGCAGCTTCGTCCGCGGGGCGGGCACCGGGGAGCTGTTTTTT.

For this clonotype: A read error may be the cause here, since a much bigger clone is one base away. The chain couples TRBV7-2 to TRBJ1-3; D not certain. The CDR3 covers 16 residues. Germline CDR1 and CDR2: SGHTA and FQGNSA. Trimming left V 2 bases short and J 0 bases short, with 11 bases between. The CDR3 loop is CASSLIVGDSGNTIYF. Written as DNA, the CDR3 is TGTGCCAGCAGCTTAATAGTCGGCGACTCTGGAAACACCATATATTTT.

This clonotype was detected once. This chain links TRBV11-2 with TRBJ2-2; 8 positions match TRBD2. CDR1 and CDR2 (germline): SGHAT, FQNNGV. This CDR3 comprises 15 residues. J lost 6 bases, V lost 5 bases, and 8 bases had no gene match. The CDR3 loop is CASSLTTSASGELFF. The CDR3 region has the DNA TGTGCCAGCAGCCTTACGACTAGCGCATCCGGGGAGCTGTTTTTT.

This rearrangement joins TRBV24-1 to TRBJ1-5; TRBD1 matches 9 bases. The CDR3 consists of 15 residues. Germline CDR1 reads KGHDR; CDR2 reads SFDVKD. The J segment lost 6 bases and the V segment lost 7 bases, leaving 9 bases of the junction unmatched. The CDR3 DNA sequence: TGTGCCACCAGCTCCGGGACAGGGTGGACTCAGCCCCAGCATTTT. This sequence encodes CATSSGTGWTQPQHF.

V is TRBV10-3 and J is TRBJ2-6; TRBD1 aligns across 9 bases. The trim removed 5 bases at V and 0 bases at J, leaving 8 bases unmatched. Germline V gene sequence: CDR1 ENHRY, CDR2 SYGVKD. The CDR3 spans 18 residues. CDR3 in amino acids: CAISPKGQGYSGANVLTF. The CDR3, as DNA: TGTGCCATCAGTCCAAAAGGACAGGGGTACTCTGGGGCCAACGTCCTGACTTTC.

This clonotype has ten or more counts. This chain joins TRBV7-8 and TRBJ1-2; D remains unclear. The CDR3 runs to 14 residues. Germline assignment: CDR1 SGHVS and CDR2 FQNEAQ. Trimming left V 5 bases short and J 7 bases short, with 17 bases between. The chain's CDR3 is CASSRSINPAGYTF. Here the CDR3 DNA reads TGTGCCAGCAGCCGATCAATTAACCCTGCTGGCTACACCTTC.

The chain carries TRBV20-1 and TRBJ1-4; D might be TRBD1 (6 bases). The CDR3 is made up of 17 amino acids. V was cut by 7 bases and J by 7 bases, with 28 bases left in between. Germline CDR1 reads DFQATT; CDR2 reads SNEGSKA (reference sequence). DNA for the CDR3: TGCAGTGTAATGACCCGGGACAAATCTTTCGCGGGTGAAAAACTGTTTTTT. This encodes CSVMTRDKSFAGEKLFF.

V gene TRBV4-1 combines with J gene TRBJ1-5, with D unresolved. The CDR3 contains 14 residues. The V end lost 0 bases, the J end lost 0 bases, and 3 bases lay between the germline ends. Germline CDR1 reads MGHRA; CDR2 reads YSYEKL. The CDR3 region is CASSQDYSNQPQHF. The DNA of the CDR3 is TGCGCCAGCAGCCAAGATTATAGCAATCAGCCCCAGCATTTT.

V is TRBV29-1 and J is TRBJ1-2; perhaps TRBD1 as D (5 bases). Germline V gene data show CDR1 as SQVTM and CDR2 as ANQGSEA. V dropped 2 bases and J dropped 2 bases, with 12 bases sitting between them. The CDR3 sequence is 14 residues long. DNA for the CDR3: TGCAGCGTTGAACGGGGGGGTGGCAACTATGGCTACACCTTC. Translated, it gives CSVERGGGNYGYTF.

The table lists this clonotype with many counts. This chain uses TRBV15 with TRBJ1-5; 7 bases fit TRBD1. The length of the CDR3 is 17 residues. Germline-derived CDR1 and CDR2 are LNHNV and YYDKDF (reference sequence). The junction had 13 bases not matched to a gene; V was cut back by 8 bases and J by 0 bases. CDR3 sequence (DNA): TGTGCCACCGGCCAAACCATCTACAGGGGTAGCAATCAGCCCCAGCATTTT. As protein: CATGQTIYRGSNQPQHF.

The chain joins TRBV10-2 to TRBJ2-7; D possibly corresponds to TRBD1 (6 bases). The CDR3 has 13 amino acids. Germline V gives CDR1 WSHSY, CDR2 SAAADI. V was cut by 7 bases and J by 6 bases, with 16 bases left in between. CDR3 coding DNA: TGCGCCAGCACGGGACAAGGGTCGTCCGAGCAGTACTTC. Protein product: CASTGQGSSEQYF.

In this sample, this clonotype turned up many times. This chain uses TRBV2 with TRBJ1-5; 7 bases align to TRBD1. Germline lookup yields CDR1 SNHLY and CDR2 FYNNEI. The CDR3 has 15 residues. The trim removed 3 bases at V and 6 bases at J, leaving 8 bases unmatched. CDR3 sequence (DNA): TGTGCCAGCAGTGACAGGCCAGGGGGTCGTCAGCCCCAGCATTTT. This codes for CASSDRPGGRQPQHF.

This sequence joins TRBV7-9 and TRBJ2-2; D uncertain. V lost 1 base to trimming and J lost 9 bases, with 6 bases between them. CDR1 and CDR2 (germline): SEHNR, FQNEAQ (reference sequence). The CDR3 consists of 12 residues. The CDR3: CASSLVGRELFF. CDR3 DNA sequence: TGTGCCAGCAGCTTAGTTGGCAGGGAGCTGTTTTTT.

In regard to this clonotype: One junction end does not reproduce the germline sequence, and a read error may be involved. V gene TRBV12-3 or TRBV12-4 combines with J gene TRBJ1-2; 12 bases are shared with TRBD1. This CDR3 has 16 residues. CDR3: CASGLAGTGGNYGYTF. The CDR3 region has the DNA TGTGCCAGCGGTTTAGCCGGGACAGGGGGCAACTATGGCTACACCTTC.

At least ten counts were recorded for this clonotype. The chain links TRBV2 to TRBJ1-5; D perhaps matches TRBD1 (5 bases). The V gene lost 4 bases and the J gene lost 1 base, with 11 bases spanning the gap. This CDR3 is 15 amino acids long. Germline V gene lookup returns CDR1 SNHLY and CDR2 FYNNEI. The CDR3 DNA follows: TGTGCCAGCAGTGGATCAGGGAACAGCAATCAGCCCCAGCATTTT. Amino acid sequence: CASSGSGNSNQPQHF. Complete variable domain (other parts from reference TRBV2 and TRBJ1-5): EPEVTQTPSHQVTQMGQEVILRCVPISNHLYFYWYRQILGQKVEFLVSFYNNEISEKSEIFDDQFSVERPDGSNFTLKIRSTKLEDSAMYFCASSGSGNSNQPQHFGDGTRLSIL.

This chain links TRBV20-1 with TRBJ2-7; D might be TRBD2 (6 bases). The CDR3 consists of 15 residues. V lost 4 bases, J lost 1 base, and 17 bases lay in between. Germline CDR1 is DFQATT and CDR2 is SNEGSKA (reference sequence). The CDR3 coding sequence is TGCAGTGCTACGGGACTCGACCTTTTATCCTACGAGCAGTACTTC. Amino acid sequence: CSATGLDLLSYEQYF.